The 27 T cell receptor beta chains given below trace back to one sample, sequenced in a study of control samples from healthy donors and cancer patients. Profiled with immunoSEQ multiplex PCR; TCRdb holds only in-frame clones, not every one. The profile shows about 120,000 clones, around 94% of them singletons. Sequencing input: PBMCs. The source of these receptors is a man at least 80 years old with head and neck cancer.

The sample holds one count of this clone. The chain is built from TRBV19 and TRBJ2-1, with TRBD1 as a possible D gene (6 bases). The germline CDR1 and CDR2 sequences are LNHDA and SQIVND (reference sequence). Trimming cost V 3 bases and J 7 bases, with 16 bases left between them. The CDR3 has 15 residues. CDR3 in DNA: TGTGCCAGTAGTATCCCCTTGGGCAGGGGTAATGAGCAGTTCTTC. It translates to CASSIPLGRGNEQFF.

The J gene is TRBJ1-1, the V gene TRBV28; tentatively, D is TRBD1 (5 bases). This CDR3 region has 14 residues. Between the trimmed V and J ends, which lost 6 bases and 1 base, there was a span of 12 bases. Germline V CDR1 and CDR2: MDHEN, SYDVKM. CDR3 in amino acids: CASSQVGGNTEAFF. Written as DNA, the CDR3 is TGTGCCAGCAGCCAGGTGGGGGGGAACACTGAAGCTTTCTTT. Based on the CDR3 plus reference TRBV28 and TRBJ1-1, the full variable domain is DVKVTQSSRYLVKRTGEKVFLECVQDMDHENMFWYRQDPGLGLRLIYFSYDVKMKEKGDIPEGYSVSREKKERFSLILESASTNQTSMYLCASSQVGGNTEAFFGQGTRLTVV.

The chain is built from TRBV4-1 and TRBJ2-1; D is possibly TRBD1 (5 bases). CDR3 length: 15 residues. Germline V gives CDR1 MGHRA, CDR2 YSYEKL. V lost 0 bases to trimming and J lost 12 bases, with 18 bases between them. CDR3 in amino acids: CASSQEMERTQGQFF. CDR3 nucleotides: TGCGCCAGCAGCCAAGAAATGGAGAGGACACAAGGGCAGTTCTTC.

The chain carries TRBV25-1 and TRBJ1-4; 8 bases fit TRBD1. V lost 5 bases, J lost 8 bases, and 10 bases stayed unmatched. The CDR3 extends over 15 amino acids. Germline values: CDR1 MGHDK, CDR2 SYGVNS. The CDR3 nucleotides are TGTGCCAGCAGTTCTCAGGGGGCCTGGGTGGAAAAACTGTTTTTT. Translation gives CASSSQGAWVEKLFF.

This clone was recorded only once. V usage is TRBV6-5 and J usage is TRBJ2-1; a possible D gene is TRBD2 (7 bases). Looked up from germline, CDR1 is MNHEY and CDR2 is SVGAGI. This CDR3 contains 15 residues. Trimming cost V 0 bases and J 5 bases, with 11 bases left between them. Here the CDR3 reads CASSYSGGGHNEQFF. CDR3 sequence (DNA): TGTGCCAGCAGTTACTCTGGGGGGGGGCACAATGAGCAGTTCTTC.

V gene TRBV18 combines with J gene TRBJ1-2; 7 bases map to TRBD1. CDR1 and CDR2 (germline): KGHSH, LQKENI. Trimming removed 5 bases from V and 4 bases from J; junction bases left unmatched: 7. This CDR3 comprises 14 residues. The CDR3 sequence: CASSSFGQVYGYTF. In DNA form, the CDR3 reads TGTGCCAGCTCATCCTTTGGACAGGTCTATGGCTACACCTTC.

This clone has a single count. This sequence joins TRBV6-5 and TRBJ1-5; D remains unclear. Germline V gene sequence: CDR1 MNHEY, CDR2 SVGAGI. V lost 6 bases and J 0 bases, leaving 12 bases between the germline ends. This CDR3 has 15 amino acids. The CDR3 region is CASSHRHGSNQPQHF. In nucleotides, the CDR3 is TGTGCCAGCAGCCACAGACACGGTAGCAATCAGCCCCAGCATTTT.

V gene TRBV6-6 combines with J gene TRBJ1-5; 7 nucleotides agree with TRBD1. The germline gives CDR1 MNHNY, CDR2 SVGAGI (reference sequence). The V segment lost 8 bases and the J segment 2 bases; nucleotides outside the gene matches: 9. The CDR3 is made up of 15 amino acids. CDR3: CASREGGLGNQPQHF. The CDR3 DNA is TGTGCCAGCCGGGAAGGGGGCCTTGGCAATCAGCCCCAGCATTTT.

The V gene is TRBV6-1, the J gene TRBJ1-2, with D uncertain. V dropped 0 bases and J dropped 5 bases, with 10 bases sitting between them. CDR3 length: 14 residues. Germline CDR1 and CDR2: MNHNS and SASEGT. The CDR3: CASSEAGSRYGYTF. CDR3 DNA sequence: TGTGCCAGCAGTGAAGCCGGGAGTCGATATGGCTACACCTTC.

In DNA form, the CDR3 reads TGTGCCAGCAGCCTTAGCGGGACTTTTGGTGAGACCCAGTACTTC. This translates into CASSLSGTFGETQYF. V usage is TRBV7-2 and J usage is TRBJ2-5, with 8 nucleotides matching TRBD2. The CDR3 is 15 amino acids. Germline V gene lookup returns CDR1 SGHTA and CDR2 FQGNSA. V was pared by 5 bases and J by 5 bases, with 10 bases of the junction left unmatched.

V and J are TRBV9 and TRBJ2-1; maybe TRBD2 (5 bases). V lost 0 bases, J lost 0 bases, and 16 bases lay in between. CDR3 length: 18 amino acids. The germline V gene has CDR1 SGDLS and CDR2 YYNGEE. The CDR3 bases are TGTGCCAGCAGCGTAGACTCAGCGGAGTATACCTCCTACAATGAGCAGTTCTTC. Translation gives CASSVDSAEYTSYNEQFF.

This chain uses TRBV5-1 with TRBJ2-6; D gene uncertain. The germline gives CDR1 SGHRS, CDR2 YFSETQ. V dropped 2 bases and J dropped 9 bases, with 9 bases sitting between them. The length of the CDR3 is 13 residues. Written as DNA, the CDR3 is TGCGCCAGCAGCTTAATGGGCTACAACGTCCTGACTTTC. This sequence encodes CASSLMGYNVLTF.

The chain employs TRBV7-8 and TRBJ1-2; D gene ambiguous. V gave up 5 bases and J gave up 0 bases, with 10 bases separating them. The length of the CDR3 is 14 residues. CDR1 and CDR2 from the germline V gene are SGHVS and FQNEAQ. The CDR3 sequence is CASSPRISNYGYTF. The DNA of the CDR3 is TGTGCCAGCAGCCCCCGGATATCTAACTATGGCTACACCTTC.

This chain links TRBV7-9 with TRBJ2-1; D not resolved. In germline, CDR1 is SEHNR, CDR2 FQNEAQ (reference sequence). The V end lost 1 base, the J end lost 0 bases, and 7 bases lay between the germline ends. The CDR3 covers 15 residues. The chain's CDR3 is CASSLGLSSYNEQFF. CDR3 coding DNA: TGTGCCAGCAGCTTAGGCCTGAGCTCCTACAATGAGCAGTTCTTC.

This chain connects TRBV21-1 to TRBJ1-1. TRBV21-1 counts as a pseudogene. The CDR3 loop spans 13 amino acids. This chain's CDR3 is CASSKDGPWSGGF. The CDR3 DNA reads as TGTGCCAGCAGCAAAGATGGTCCGTGGTCAGGAGGATTT.

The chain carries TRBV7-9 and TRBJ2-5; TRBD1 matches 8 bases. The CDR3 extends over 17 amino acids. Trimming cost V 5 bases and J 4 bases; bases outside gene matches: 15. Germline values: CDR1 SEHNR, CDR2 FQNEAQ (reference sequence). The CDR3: CASSPRGPGGVLETQYF. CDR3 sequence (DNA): TGTGCCAGCAGCCCCAGGGGTCCAGGGGGCGTTCTAGAGACCCAGTACTTC.

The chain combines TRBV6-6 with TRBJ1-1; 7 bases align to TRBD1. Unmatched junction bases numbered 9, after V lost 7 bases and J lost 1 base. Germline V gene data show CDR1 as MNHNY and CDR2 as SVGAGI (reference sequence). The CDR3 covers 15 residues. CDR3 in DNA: TGTGCCAGCACCTCGACAGGGTGGGCGAACACTGAAGCTTTCTTT. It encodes CASTSTGWANTEAFF.

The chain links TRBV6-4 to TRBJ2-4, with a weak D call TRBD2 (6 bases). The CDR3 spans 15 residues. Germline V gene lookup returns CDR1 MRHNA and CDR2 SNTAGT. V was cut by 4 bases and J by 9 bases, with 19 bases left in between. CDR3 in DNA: TGTGCCAGCAGTGCCGAGGAGGGGCTCCCCAGCATTCAGTACTTC. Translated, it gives CASSAEEGLPSIQYF.

In nucleotides, the CDR3 is TGTGCCTGGAGTGTTCAAGCCACCGGGGAGCTGTTTTTT. It specifies CAWSVQATGELFF. This chain links TRBV30 with TRBJ2-2; no reliable D call. This CDR3 region has 13 residues. Trimming took off 0 bases at V and 4 bases at J, with 6 bases between the two ends. In germline, CDR1 is GTSNPN, CDR2 SVGIG (reference sequence).

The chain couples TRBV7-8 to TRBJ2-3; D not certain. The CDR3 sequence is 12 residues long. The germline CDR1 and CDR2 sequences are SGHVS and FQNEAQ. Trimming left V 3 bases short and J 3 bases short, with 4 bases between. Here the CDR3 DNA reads TGTGCCAGCAGCTTGCAGACAGATACGCAGTATTTT. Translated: CASSLQTDTQYF.

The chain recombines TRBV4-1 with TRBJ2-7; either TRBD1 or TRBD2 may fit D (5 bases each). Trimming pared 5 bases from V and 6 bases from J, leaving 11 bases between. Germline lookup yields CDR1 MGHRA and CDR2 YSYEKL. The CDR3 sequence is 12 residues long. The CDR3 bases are TGCGCCAGCAGCGGGGGAGTGGCCGAGCAGTACTTC. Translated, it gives CASSGGVAEQYF.

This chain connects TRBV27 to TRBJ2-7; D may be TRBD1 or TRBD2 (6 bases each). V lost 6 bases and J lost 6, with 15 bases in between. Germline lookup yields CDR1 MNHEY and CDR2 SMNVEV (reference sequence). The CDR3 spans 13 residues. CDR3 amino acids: CASRLQGGSEQYF. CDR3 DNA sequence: TGTGCCAGCAGACTACAGGGAGGCTCCGAGCAGTACTTC.

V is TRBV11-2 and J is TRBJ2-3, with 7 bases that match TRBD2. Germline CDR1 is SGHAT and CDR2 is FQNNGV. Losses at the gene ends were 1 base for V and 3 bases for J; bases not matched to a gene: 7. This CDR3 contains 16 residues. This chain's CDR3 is CASSLAGRAPTDTQYF. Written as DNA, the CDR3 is TGTGCCAGCAGCTTAGCGGGGAGGGCACCAACAGATACGCAGTATTTT.

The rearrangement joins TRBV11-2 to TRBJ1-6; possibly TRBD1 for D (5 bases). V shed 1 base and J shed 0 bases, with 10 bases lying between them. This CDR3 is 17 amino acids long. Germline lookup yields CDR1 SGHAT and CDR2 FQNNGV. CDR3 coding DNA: TGTGCCAGCAGCTTAGGTGCAGGGAGCTCCTATAATTCACCCCTCCACTTT. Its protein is CASSLGAGSSYNSPLHF.

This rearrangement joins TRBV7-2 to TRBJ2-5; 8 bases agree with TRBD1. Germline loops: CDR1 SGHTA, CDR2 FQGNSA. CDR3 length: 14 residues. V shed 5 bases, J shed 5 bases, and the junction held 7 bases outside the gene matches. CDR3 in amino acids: CASSPQTGDETQYF. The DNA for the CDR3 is TGTGCCAGCAGCCCGCAGACAGGGGATGAGACCCAGTACTTC.

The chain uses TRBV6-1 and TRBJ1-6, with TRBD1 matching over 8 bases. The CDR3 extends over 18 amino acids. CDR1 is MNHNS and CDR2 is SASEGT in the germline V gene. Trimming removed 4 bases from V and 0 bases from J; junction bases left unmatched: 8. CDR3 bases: TGTGCCAGCAGTGCCCGAAGGACAGGGAGCTCCTATAATTCACCCCTCCACTTT. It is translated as CASSARRTGSSYNSPLHF.

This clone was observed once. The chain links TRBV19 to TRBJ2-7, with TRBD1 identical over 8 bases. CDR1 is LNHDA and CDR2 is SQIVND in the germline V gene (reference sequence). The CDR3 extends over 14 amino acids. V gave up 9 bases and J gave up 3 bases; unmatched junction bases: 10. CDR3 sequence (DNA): TGTGCCAGCAGCACCGGACAGGGCCTCTACGAGCAGTACTTC. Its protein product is CASSTGQGLYEQYF.